This T cell receptor beta chain came from a study of OX40 agonist ivuxolimab in advanced cancers. Study at large: Intravenous ivuxolimab at 0.01 to 10 mg/kg was given to patients every 2 weeks. Cohort: 80% to 90% men, mean age approximately 60, aged roughly 23 to 90. Overall study results and limits: The mean number of expanded clones was higher in CD8+ T cells than in CD4+.

Autoimmune disease history or systemic immunosuppression led to patient exclusion. As concerns this clone: The antigen is not known.

Sequencing used immunoSEQ multiplex PCR; TCRdb keeps in-frame clones, though not all of them. The profile shows fewer than 65,000 clones, around 89% of them singletons. This clonotype was obtained from an adult with an advanced solid tumor such as melanoma, head and neck, liver or kidney cancer. The sequences come from CD4+ or CD8+ T cells sorted from blood, collected in a trial of the OX40 agonist ivuxolimab.

The CDR3: CATTGLDGYTF. The CDR3 coding sequence is TGTGCCACCACAGGGTTGGATGGCTACACCTTC. The gene calls are TRBV19 and TRBJ1-2; a possible D gene is TRBD1 (6 bases). Trimming left V 10 bases short and J 6 bases short, with 12 bases between. This CDR3 is 11 amino acids long. Germline V gene sequence: CDR1 LNHDA, CDR2 SQIVND (reference sequence).